This TCR beta chain was found in a study of T cell responses to AZD1222 COVID-19 vaccine. Study results and limitations: At study baseline, merely six AZD1222 recipients were seropositive.

The CDR3 has 15 residues. Per germline, CDR1 SGHTS and CDR2 YDEGEE. V shed 4 bases, J shed 6 bases, and the junction held 12 bases outside the gene matches. Using immunoSEQ multiplex PCR, the repertoire was profiled, and TCRdb retains in-frame clones only, with some absent. This table has 150,000 to 200,000 clones, over 85% appearing once. Comment on this clone: Its antigen remains unknown.

V and J are TRBV5-8 and TRBJ2-7; 8 bases are shared with TRBD2. The TCR originated in an adult in good health. Specimen: peripheral blood, collected on day 0 of AZD1222 vaccination. The DNA for the CDR3 is TGTGCCAGCAGCGGGCGACTAGCGACGGAGCTCGAGCAGTACTTC. It translates to CASSGRLATELEQYF.